This T cell receptor (beta chain) was identified in a study of T cell changes during pregnancy in multiple sclerosis. Germline CDR1 reads LNHDA; CDR2 reads SQIVND (reference sequence). This CDR3 comprises 15 residues. Trimming removed 2 bases from V and 3 bases from J; junction bases left unmatched: 4. Assay: immunoSEQ multiplex PCR; the TCRdb copy retains only in-frame clones and omits some. The sample shows around 21,000 clones, about nine tenths of them seen only once. Here the sequenced sample was CD8+ T cells from peripheral blood mononuclear cells, taken in the third trimester of pregnancy. This chain uses TRBV19 with TRBJ2-1; 7 bases align to TRBD1. The TCR originated in a female donor in good health, enrolled as a control in a pregnancy study. Here the CDR3 reads CASSIPGQNYNEQFF. The CDR3 DNA reads as TGTGCCAGTAGTATACCGGGACAGAACTACAATGAGCAGTTCTTC.